The clone carrying this TCR beta chain was seen at least ten times. Its matching antigen is unknown. These data belong to a study of CD8 T cells in ankylosing spondylitis. Between the trimmed V and J ends, which lost 8 bases and 4 bases, there was a span of 12 bases. The CDR3 sequence is 13 residues long. Germline values: CDR1 MNHEY, CDR2 SVGEGT. The study, taken as a whole, reports: Significant enrichment of disease-linked clones was reported in matched ankylosing spondylitis synovial fluid. Peripheral blood held disease-linked clones only at relatively low frequency, and these were CD8+.

Each CDR3 protein is one row after TCRdb ran MiXCR on the 5' RACE reads. The table lists a few hundred thousand distinct CDR3 sequences, 11% of them singletons. The V gene is TRBV6-2 or TRBV6-3, the J gene TRBJ2-1; D is possibly TRBD2 (6 bases). The sequence derives from a female donor with ankylosing spondylitis or in good health (not recorded which). The sample was blood, either unsorted or a sorted T cell fraction (not recorded which). The CDR3 region is CASSREKYNEQFF. CDR3 DNA sequence: TGTGCCAGCTCCCGGGAGAAATACAATGAGCAGTTCTTC.